This T cell receptor (beta chain) came from a study of cytomegalovirus exposure and HLA in healthy donors. Concerning this clone: Its antigen is currently unknown.

The PCR contained 60 Vbeta and 13 Jbeta primers. Per the authors' pipeline: Later analysis identified tens of millions of unique TCR beta chains, approximately 11 million shared. Profiling relied on immunoSEQ multiplex PCR, and the TCRdb table lists in-frame clones only, not all of them. Clone size and the V and J calls come from that table; the DNA yielded D and trimming. This table has 160,000 or so clones, approximately 78% appearing once. General study results and limits: The number of N-insertions in an Asian-associated ancestry cluster was reportedly below the approximately 680-donor mean in a later analysis.

The CDR3 is made up of 14 amino acids. The V gene end was trimmed by 4 bases and the J gene end by 5 bases; junction bases not matched to a gene: 6. The germline V gene has CDR1 SGDLS and CDR2 YYNGEE. Source material: PBMCs. The chain couples TRBV9 to TRBJ2-7, with TRBD2 identical over 10 bases. The source of this sequence is a male donor in good health and CMV-seronegative. The CDR3 protein is CASSPSGSPHEQYF. The CDR3 DNA follows: TGTGCCAGCAGCCCTAGCGGGAGTCCCCACGAGCAGTACTTC.